These 2 T cell receptor beta chains came from one sample sequenced in a study of blood T cells in healthy people across ages. Primed by a sample-barcoded 5' primer and a J-beta primer mix, a second PCR proceeded for roughly 7 to 12 cycles. TCRdb processed the 5' RACE reads anew with MiXCR; each CDR3 protein has one entry. Seen here are some 1.4 million distinct CDR3 sequences, roughly 40% observed once, and the top ten hold 7.9%. Sequencing was done on a sample of blood. The receptors come from a woman aged 18-29 years in good health.

The CDR3: CASSGEYSNQPQHF. The CDR3 nucleotides read TGTGCCAGTAGCGGGGAGTATAGCAATCAGCCCCAGCATTTT. The chain recombines TRBV2 with TRBJ1-5; D gene uncertain. V was cut by 9 bases and J by 0 bases, with 12 bases left in between. The germline V gene encodes CDR1 SNHLY and CDR2 FYNNEI. This CDR3 is built from 14 residues.

The chain carries TRBV27 and TRBJ2-5; D gene ambiguous. The CDR3 length is 15 residues. Deletions cut 3 bases from V and 11 bases from J, with 22 bases between. Germline assignment: CDR1 MNHEY and CDR2 SMNVEV (reference sequence). The CDR3 bases are TGTGCCAGCAGTTTTGGGTCGTACAGCGATTATGAGCAGTACTTC. Translation: CASSFGSYSDYEQYF.